These 20 T cell receptor beta chains were all obtained from the same sample, sequenced in a study of cytomegalovirus exposure and HLA in healthy donors. PCR involved 60 Vbeta and 13 Jbeta primers. Generated by immunoSEQ multiplex PCR, the TCRdb table keeps only in-frame clones and is missing some. The sample consists of 150,000 to 200,000 clones, 80% to 85% of them appearing once. Sequenced sample: PBMCs. The source is a man aged 50 to 59 in good health and CMV-seronegative.

The chain carries TRBV6-5 and TRBJ2-7; possible D gene TRBD2, 5 bases. The germline gives CDR1 MNHEY, CDR2 SVGAGI. The CDR3 contains 14 residues. Trimming shortened V by 5 bases and J by 4 bases, and 15 bases separated the two germline ends. The CDR3 spells CASSTLANRYEQYF. The CDR3 DNA follows: TGTGCCAGCAGTACCCTAGCAAATCGGTACGAGCAGTACTTC.

The V call is TRBV2, the J call TRBJ1-5, with D perhaps TRBD1 (5 bases). The ends were cut back, 2 bases at V and 6 bases at J, with 14 bases in the middle. Germline CDR1 reads SNHLY; CDR2 reads FYNNEI. The CDR3 extends over 15 amino acids. For the CDR3, the DNA is TGTGCCAGCAGTGAACTTGAAGGGGCTGTTCAGCCCCAGCATTTT. Protein sequence: CASSELEGAVQPQHF.

As DNA, the CDR3 is TGTGCCAGTAGTTTAGCGGGGGGGGCCTTTTCCTCCTACAATGAGCAGTTCTTC. It is translated as CASSLAGGAFSSYNEQFF. The chain has TRBV19 and TRBJ2-1; TRBD2 aligns across 11 bases. The CDR3 sequence is 18 residues long. Germline V gene data show CDR1 as LNHDA and CDR2 as SQIVND (reference sequence). J lost 0 bases, V lost 5 bases, and 9 bases had no gene match.

The chain joins TRBV6-5 to TRBJ1-4; TRBD1 aligns across 8 bases. The V gene's germline CDR1 is MNHEY and CDR2 SVGAGI. With 6 bases clipped from V and 6 bases from J, the junction kept 6 bases outside the gene matches. The CDR3 runs to 14 residues. CDR3 loop: CASRDRAGDEKLFF. CDR3 nucleotide sequence: TGTGCCAGCAGGGACAGGGCCGGGGATGAAAAACTGTTTTTT.

V usage is TRBV25-1 and J usage is TRBJ2-7; tentatively, D is TRBD1 (6 bases). Germline V gives CDR1 MGHDK, CDR2 SYGVNS. This CDR3 is 13 amino acids long. Trimming removed 0 bases from V and 6 bases from J, with 9 bases in between. The CDR3 spells CASSEYRTVEQYF. Written as DNA, the CDR3 is TGTGCCAGCAGTGAATACCGGACAGTCGAGCAGTACTTC.

V is TRBV27 and J is TRBJ2-7; 9 nucleotides match TRBD1. Per the germline V gene, CDR1 is MNHEY and CDR2 is SMNVEV (reference sequence). The length of the CDR3 is 12 residues. In DNA, the CDR3 is TGTGCGCCCGGGACAGGGTTGTACGAGCAGTACTTC. This encodes CAPGTGLYEQYF.

CDR3 in amino acids: CASRTGRQANYGYTF. The CDR3 region has the DNA TGTGCCAGCAGGACAGGGCGACAAGCTAACTATGGCTACACCTTC. The rearrangement joins TRBV6-1 to TRBJ1-2; 7 nucleotides align to TRBD1. V shed 6 bases and J 0 bases; nucleotides not matched to a gene: 7. CDR3 length: 15 amino acids. Germline CDR1 is MNHNS and CDR2 is SASEGT.

V gene TRBV5-1 combines with J gene TRBJ2-5, with D possibly TRBD1 on 6 matching bases. The V gene lost 1 base and the J gene lost 5 bases, with 12 bases spanning the gap. CDR3 size: 14 residues. Germline V gives CDR1 SGHRS, CDR2 YFSETQ. CDR3 protein: CASSLTGGRETQYF. The CDR3 bases are TGCGCCAGCAGCTTGACTGGGGGCAGGGAGACCCAGTACTTC.

The chain combines TRBV7-2 with TRBJ2-1, with 14 bases matching TRBD2. Germline V gives CDR1 SGHTA, CDR2 FQGNSA. The CDR3 totals 14 residues. Trimming at V came to 5 bases and at J to 12 bases, leaving 6 bases not matched to a gene. Here the CDR3 DNA reads TGTGCCAGCAGCCCGGGACTAGCGGGAGACTCGCAGTTCTTC. It yields the protein CASSPGLAGDSQFF.

This clone came up a few times. The rearrangement links TRBV19 to TRBJ1-4; 7 bases agree with TRBD1. The germline gives CDR1 LNHDA, CDR2 SQIVND (reference sequence). V dropped 10 bases and J dropped 5; count of bases not matched to a gene: 7. The CDR3 consists of 13 residues. The CDR3 coding sequence is TGTGCCACGACCGGGACAGTCAATGAAAAACTGTTTTTT. As protein: CATTGTVNEKLFF.

V usage is TRBV9 and J usage is TRBJ1-2; 7 bases agree with TRBD1. The germline CDR1 and CDR2 sequences are SGDLS and YYNGEE. CDR3 length: 15 amino acids. V trimming: 3 bases; J trimming: 6 bases; junction bases outside the gene matches: 11. The CDR3 bases are TGTGCCAGCAGCGCCACAGGGGACGGGCCTCATGGCTACACCTTC. As protein: CASSATGDGPHGYTF.

The V and J genes are TRBV28 and TRBJ2-7; TRBD1 might be the D (6 bases). This CDR3 has 12 amino acids. Germline V CDR1 and CDR2: MDHEN, SYDVKM. With 6 bases removed from V and 7 bases from J, the gap between germline ends came to 13 bases. CDR3 DNA: TGTGCCAGCAGCCGGGACATCCGGGAGCAGTACTTC. Residues: CASSRDIREQYF.

V gene TRBV7-9 combines with J gene TRBJ1-2; TRBD1 is a possible D gene (6 bases). Between the trimmed V and J ends, which lost 4 bases and 0 bases, there was a span of 9 bases. CDR1 is SEHNR and CDR2 is FQNEAQ in the germline V gene (reference sequence). There are 14 residues in the CDR3. CDR3 region: CASSSDRTNYGYTF. As DNA, the CDR3 is TGTGCCAGCAGCTCCGACAGGACTAACTATGGCTACACCTTC.

V gene TRBV5-5 combines with J gene TRBJ2-5, with D maybe TRBD1 (5 bases). The end of the DNA aligns better with TRBJ2-7, so the J call may be wrong. The CDR3 extends over 14 amino acids. The germline CDR1 and CDR2 sequences are SGHKS and YYEKEE (reference sequence). The CDR3 DNA follows: TGTGCCAGCAGCTTGGTGCAGGGTGGAAACGAGCAGTACTTC. Translated: CASSLVQGGNEQYF.

V usage is TRBV7-9 and J usage is TRBJ2-1, with 7 bases identical to TRBD2. The CDR3 runs to 17 residues. The V segment lost 5 bases and the J segment 0 bases; nucleotides outside the gene matches: 10. Germline loops: CDR1 SEHNR, CDR2 FQNEAQ (reference sequence). This chain's CDR3 is CASSDIPSGSSYNEQFF. DNA for the CDR3: TGTGCCAGCAGCGACATTCCTAGCGGAAGCTCCTACAATGAGCAGTTCTTC.

This chain connects TRBV19 to TRBJ2-2, with 7 bases that match TRBD1. The V gene end was trimmed by 0 bases and the J gene end by 6 bases; junction bases not matched to a gene: 10. The CDR3 loop spans 17 amino acids. Germline CDR1 is LNHDA and CDR2 is SQIVND (reference sequence). CDR3 in amino acids: CASSIERQGLRSGELFF. The DNA of the CDR3 is TGTGCCAGTAGTATAGAACGACAGGGCTTAAGATCCGGGGAGCTGTTTTTT.

V and J are TRBV18 and TRBJ1-5, with a weak D call TRBD1 (5 bases). The V gene's germline CDR1 is KGHSH and CDR2 LQKENI. There are 16 residues in the CDR3. V was shortened by 5 bases and J by 3 bases, with 17 bases between the two germline ends. CDR3 DNA: TGTGCCAGCTCAGCCCCGGGAGGGGCTAACAATCAGCCCCAGCATTTT. Protein: CASSAPGGANNQPQHF. The entire variable domain, with the rest obtained from reference TRBV18 and TRBJ1-5, is as follows: NAGVMQNPRHLVRRRGQEARLRCSPMKGHSHVYWYRQLPEEGLKFMVYLQKENIIDESGMPKERFSAEFPKEGPSILRIQQVVRGDSAAYFCASSAPGGANNQPQHFGDGTRLSIL.

This clone was picked up one time. The chain links TRBV19 to TRBJ2-1; D might be TRBD2 (6 bases). This CDR3 comprises 16 residues. The germline gives CDR1 LNHDA, CDR2 SQIVND (reference sequence). Trimming removed 9 bases at V and 0 bases at J, with 18 bases between. The CDR3 protein is CARDPGGASSYNEQFF. In DNA form, the CDR3 reads TGTGCCAGGGACCCTGGCGGGGCTAGCTCCTACAATGAGCAGTTCTTC.

This clone occurred once. This chain connects TRBV2 to TRBJ2-5, with D tentatively TRBD1 (5 bases). Germline loops: CDR1 SNHLY, CDR2 FYNNEI. This CDR3 is 14 amino acids long. The germline V and J ends were trimmed by 6 bases and 7 bases, with 18 bases remaining between them. CDR3 nucleotide sequence: TGTGCCAGCAGCCCGACCCCTACCACAGGGACCCAGTACTTC. This translates into CASSPTPTTGTQYF.

This chain joins TRBV29-1 and TRBJ1-5; D may be TRBD1 (5 bases). The CDR3 is 14 residues long. Germline assignment: CDR1 SQVTM and CDR2 ANQGSEA. V was pared by 6 bases and J by 4 bases, with 16 bases between. As DNA, the CDR3 is TGCAGCGTGGGGGACGGGAGGGTAAATCAGCCCCAGCATTTT. This sequence encodes CSVGDGRVNQPQHF.